The 5 T cell receptor beta chains reported below all come from one sample, sequenced in a study of T-cell reconstitution after alpha-beta-depleted transplantation in children. For TCRbeta, the library was prepared with unique molecular identifiers. A single record per CDR3 protein comes from TCRdb applying MiXCR to the PCR reads. The repertoire includes several thousand distinct CDR3 sequences, less than 30% of them detected once, and under 30% sits in the top ten. The sample here was PBMCs, mostly from graft donor cells, taken 60 days after TCRalphabeta/CD19-depleted stem cell transplant. The origin of the receptors is a boy in the first two years of life who had a stem cell transplant for SCID, so the T cells may come from the graft donor.

Points on this clonotype: This may come from a read error, since a much larger clone is one base off. J is TRBJ1-1 and V is TRBV28; D is undetermined. Germline values: CDR1 MDHEN, CDR2 SYDVKM. The CDR3 is made up of 14 amino acids. V was pared by 3 bases and J by 8 bases, with 16 bases between. CDR3 sequence reads: CASSFKGRVFEAFF. In DNA, the CDR3 is TGTGCCAGCAGTTTTAAGGGTCGGGTATTCGAAGCTTTCTTT.

In its sample, this clonotype is medium-sized. The chain uses TRBV18 and TRBJ1-5; a possible D gene is TRBD1 (5 bases). CDR1 and CDR2 from the germline V gene are KGHSH and LQKENI. V was shortened by 5 bases and J by 4 bases, with 21 bases between the two germline ends. CDR3 size: 17 residues. The CDR3 region is CASSIIGGDSPNQPQHF. In DNA form, the CDR3 reads TGTGCCAGCTCAATAATTGGGGGGGACTCACCAAATCAGCCCCAGCATTTT.

The table lists this clonotype with many counts. The V gene is TRBV3-1, the J gene TRBJ2-5, with D unclear. Germline V CDR1 and CDR2: LGHDT, YNNKEL (reference sequence). The CDR3 totals 11 residues. Trimming took off 6 bases at V and 0 bases at J, with 2 bases between the two ends. CDR3 coding DNA: TGTGCCAGCAGTCACCAAGAGACCCAGTACTTC. It encodes CASSHQETQYF.

This clonotype was observed many times. The chain carries TRBV21-1 and TRBJ1-6; TRBD1, as called in the table, went unchecked against the DNA. TRBV21-1 corresponds to a pseudogene. The CDR3 contains 18 residues. Written as DNA, the CDR3 is TGTGCCAGCAGCACCCTGACAGGATCGAGCTCCTATAATTCACCCCTCCACTTT. As protein: CASSTLTGSSSYNSPLHF.

This clonotype was counted ten times or more. The J gene is TRBJ1-2, the V gene TRBV9, with TRBD1 as a possible D gene (6 bases). Deletions cut 3 bases from V and 10 bases from J, with 19 bases between. Germline CDR1 is SGDLS and CDR2 is YYNGEE. This CDR3 is 14 amino acids long. DNA of the CDR3: TGTGCCAGCAGCGCCACTGGGGGGCGGTCGCCCTACACCTTC. This gives the protein CASSATGGRSPYTF.